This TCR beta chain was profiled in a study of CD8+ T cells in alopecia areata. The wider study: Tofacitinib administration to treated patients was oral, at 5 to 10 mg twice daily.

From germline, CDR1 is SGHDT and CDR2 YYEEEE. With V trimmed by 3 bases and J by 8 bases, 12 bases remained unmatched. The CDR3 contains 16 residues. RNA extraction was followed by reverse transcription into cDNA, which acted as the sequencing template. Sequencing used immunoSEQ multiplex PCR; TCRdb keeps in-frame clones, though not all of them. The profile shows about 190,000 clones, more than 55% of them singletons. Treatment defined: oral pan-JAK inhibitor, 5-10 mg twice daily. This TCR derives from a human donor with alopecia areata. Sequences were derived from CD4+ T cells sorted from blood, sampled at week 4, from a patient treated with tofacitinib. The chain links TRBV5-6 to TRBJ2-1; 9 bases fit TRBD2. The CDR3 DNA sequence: TGTGCCAGCAGCTCCCGCGGGCTAGCGGGAAGGGATGAGCAGTTCTTC. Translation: CASSSRGLAGRDEQFF.